Listed below are T cell receptor beta chains from one sample, sequenced in a study of shared clonotypes between healthy human individuals. TCRdb keeps only in-frame clones here, not all; method: immunoSEQ multiplex PCR. The repertoire holds 450,000 to 500,000 clones, with roughly 80% as singletons. Source material: PBMCs. These receptors came from a woman in her forties in good health. Some clones in this sample may be carry-over from other donors' samples. The CDR3 runs from the conserved cysteine through the conserved F or W. Fields, in order: D gene, J gene, V gene, CDR3 length, clone size, CDR3 DNA, CDR3 protein. A D gene is named only where the DNA matches it firmly. The size entry is marked missing in some rows and otherwise reads once, few, many or a size class.

. | TRBJ2-3 | TRBV5-6 | 16 | . | TGTGCCAGCAGCTTGGCTGTGGATGCTAACACAGATACGCAGTATTTT | CASSLAVDANTDTQYF
TRBD2 | TRBJ2-2 | TRBV2 | 16 | . | TGTGCCAGCAGTGATGGGACTAGCGTGAACACCGGGGAGCTGTTTTTT | CASSDGTSVNTGELFF
TRBD2 | TRBJ2-7 | TRBV6-5 | 15 | . | TGTGCCAGCAGTCCCTTTCCCACTCTAGCGGACGAGCAGTACTTC | CASSPFPTLADEQYF
. | TRBJ2-3 | TRBV11-1 | 14 | . | TGTGCCAGCAGCCAAGTTGGGCCGCTGGATACGCAGTATTTT | CASSQVGPLDTQYF
TRBD2 | TRBJ2-7 | TRBV9 | 17 | . | TGTGCCAGCACCAGACTAGCGACACAAACCATGCCCCACGAGCAGTACTTC | CASTRLATQTMPHEQYF
. | TRBJ2-3 | TRBV15 | 12 | few | TGTGCCACCAGCAGAGGGTTTGATACGCAGTATTTT | CATSRGFDTQYF
. | TRBJ1-1 | TRBV5-6 | 14 | . | TGTGCCAGCAGCTTGGGGTGGGGGAACACTGAAGCTTTCTTT | CASSLGWGNTEAFF
TRBD1 | TRBJ2-1 | TRBV10-3 | 15 | few | TGTGCCAATTCTAAAACGGGACAGGAGGACAATGAGCAGTTCTTC | CANSKTGQEDNEQFF
. | TRBJ2-1 | TRBV27 | 15 | . | TGTGCCAGCAGTTTATCCGGACTATTTTACAATGAGCAGTTCTTC | CASSLSGLFYNEQFF
TRBD1 | TRBJ1-1 | TRBV7-2 | 13 | . | TGTGCCAGCAGCCCCGGGACAGGGGGGCCAGCTTTCTTT | CASSPGTGGPAFF
. | TRBJ2-6 | TRBV19 | 17 | few | TGTGCCAGTTCCCGTTATTGGGGGATATCGGGGGCCAACGTCCTGACTTTC | CASSRYWGISGANVLTF
. | TRBJ2-5 | TRBV14 | 13 | many | TGTGCCAGCAGCCCTCACGGAGGGGAGACCCAGTACTTC | CASSPHGGETQYF
TRBD1 | TRBJ1-2 | TRBV18 | 15 | . | TGTGCCAGCTCACCGACAGGGGCGGGACCCCTTGGCTACACCTTC | CASSPTGAGPLGYTF
. | TRBJ2-7 | TRBV27 | 12 | . | TGTGCCAGCGGAGCTGGGCGGCACGAGCAGTACTTC | CASGAGRHEQYF
. | TRBJ2-1 | TRBV5-6 | 14 | . | TGTGCCAGCAGCTTCTACGACAGAGGTAATGAGCAGTTCTTC | CASSFYDRGNEQFF
TRBD1 | TRBJ2-7 | TRBV6-1 | 14 | few | TGTGCCAGCAGTGAAGGGGACAGCTCCTACGAGCAGTACTTC | CASSEGDSSYEQYF
. | TRBJ1-5 | TRBV27 | 14 | . | TGTGCCAGCAGTTTATCGCGGGGTTCTCAGCCCCAGCATTTT | CASSLSRGSQPQHF
. | TRBJ1-5 | TRBV5-5 | 13 | few | TGTGCCAGCAGCTTGGGTTGGAATCAGCCCCAGCATTTT | CASSLGWNQPQHF
. | TRBJ2-7 | TRBV30 | 15 | . | TGTGCCTGGAGGTCTCCGTCCTCTGGGCCCTACGAGCAGTACTTC | CAWRSPSSGPYEQYF
. | TRBJ2-1 | TRBV9 | 13 | . | TGTGCCAGCAGCGTTGTAGGCCAGGGGGAGCAGTTCTTC | CASSVVGQGEQFF
. | TRBJ2-1 | TRBV2 | 16 | . | TGTGCCAGCAGTGCTTCATCAGGGCGCTCCTACAATGAGCAGTTCTTC | CASSASSGRSYNEQFF
. | TRBJ1-5 | TRBV2 | 14 | . | TGTGCCAGCAGTGTGGGGTATCGTGATCAGCCCCAGCATTTT | CASSVGYRDQPQHF
. | TRBJ2-7 | TRBV15 | 14 | . | TGTGCCACCAGCTTCGGGTCGCAAACCTACGAGCAGTACTTC | CATSFGSQTYEQYF
TRBD1 | TRBJ2-3 | TRBV4-1 | 15 | . | TGCGCCAGCAGCCAAATAACAGGGGGCTACGATACGCAGTATTTT | CASSQITGGYDTQYF
. | TRBJ2-7 | TRBV5-8 | 13 | . | TGTGCCAGCAGCTTCAGAGGGTCGAGAGAGCAGTACTTC | CASSFRGSREQYF
. | TRBJ2-5 | TRBV18 | 13 | . | TGTGCCAGCTCACAAAGACAGCAAGAGACCCAGTACTTC | CASSQRQQETQYF
. | TRBJ2-3 | TRBV11-2 | 14 | . | TGTGCCAGCAGCCTCTCTGGGGGGAGGGATACGCAGTATTTT | CASSLSGGRDTQYF
TRBD1 | TRBJ1-5 | TRBV19 | 15 | . | TGTGCCAGTAGTATTCAGACAGGGGGCAATCAGCCCCAGCATTTT | CASSIQTGGNQPQHF
. | TRBJ2-7 | TRBV7-2 | 16 | . | TGTGCCAGCAGCTTAGCCGCAGGCACCCCCTCCTACGAGCAGTACTTC | CASSLAAGTPSYEQYF
TRBD1 | TRBJ1-1 | TRBV5-4 | 16 | . | TGTGCCAGCAGCCCGACAACCAGGGGGATCAACACTGAAGCTTTCTTT | CASSPTTRGINTEAFF
TRBD1 | TRBJ1-1 | TRBV9 | 16 | . | TGTGCCAGCAGCGAACCACAGGGGTGGGGGAACACTGAAGCTTTCTTT | CASSEPQGWGNTEAFF
TRBD2 | TRBJ2-7 | TRBV7-2 | 17 | . | TGTGCCAGCAGCTTAGGGCCCCTTGCGGGAGGGACCTACGAGCAGTACTTC | CASSLGPLAGGTYEQYF
. | TRBJ2-7 | TRBV11-2 | 14 | few | TGTGCCAGCAGCTTAGAGGGGGCTAGCTACGAGCAGTACTTC | CASSLEGASYEQYF
. | TRBJ1-3 | TRBV18 | 15 | . | TGTGCCAGCTCACCACAATGGGGCGGAGGAAACACCATATATTTT | CASSPQWGGGNTIYF
. | TRBJ2-5 | TRBV5-8 | 14 | . | TGTGCCAGCAGCCCTGGGGACGTTCAAGAGACCCAGTACTTC | CASSPGDVQETQYF
. | TRBJ2-1 | TRBV27 | 16 | . | TGTGCCAGCAGTTCCCCATCGGGCAGGTTCTCCAATGAGCAGTTCTTC | CASSSPSGRFSNEQFF
. | TRBJ1-1 | TRBV18 | 14 | . | TGTGCCAGCTCACGGGGACAACTAAACACTGAAGCTTTCTTT | CASSRGQLNTEAFF
. | TRBJ1-4 | TRBV7-2 | 16 | . | TGTGCCAGCAGCTTAGAGGGTTGGGTACGAAATGAAAAACTGTTTTTT | CASSLEGWVRNEKLFF
. | TRBJ1-1 | TRBV11-3 | 12 | . | TGTGCCAGCAGCTTGGGGGACACTGAAGCTTTCTTT | CASSLGDTEAFF
. | TRBJ2-3 | TRBV27 | 14 | . | TGTGCCAGCAGAGAGGACAGATACACAGATACGCAGTATTTT | CASREDRYTDTQYF
TRBD2 | TRBJ2-3 | TRBV29-1 | 13 | . | TGCAGCGGCGTAGCGGGAACCACAGATACGCAGTATTTT | CSGVAGTTDTQYF
. | TRBJ2-4 | TRBV21-1 | 17 | . | TGTGCCAGCAGCAAAGTAATGCGGGAGGTAGCCAAAAACATTCAGTACTTC | CASSKVMREVAKNIQYF
. | TRBJ1-1 | TRBV18 | 13 | . | TGTGCCAGCCTACAGAGTATGAACACTGAAGCTTTCTTT | CASLQSMNTEAFF
TRBD1 | TRBJ1-3 | TRBV7-9 | 16 | . | TGTGCCAGCAGCTCAACGGGACAGGGTTCGGGAAACACCATATATTTT | CASSSTGQGSGNTIYF
. | TRBJ2-2 | TRBV18 | 13 | . | TGTGCCAGCTCACCACTAGACACCGGGGAGCTGTTTTTT | CASSPLDTGELFF
TRBD2 | TRBJ2-1 | TRBV10-3 | 14 | . | TGTGCCATCAGCCCGGGACTAGCGGGAAATGAGCAGTTCTTC | CAISPGLAGNEQFF
. | TRBJ1-2 | TRBV9 | 12 | . | TGTGCCAGCAGCCCCCTCGGGGGCGGCTACACCTTC | CASSPLGGGYTF
. | TRBJ2-5 | TRBV10-3 | 15 | once | TGTGCCATCAGTGAGTCTGGCGGGCCTCAAGAGACCCAGTACTTC | CAISESGGPQETQYF
TRBD2 | TRBJ2-7 | TRBV18 | 15 | . | TGTGCCAGCTCTCAAGGGACTAGTTTAGCCTACGAGCAGTACTTC | CASSQGTSLAYEQYF
. | TRBJ1-1 | TRBV4-1 | 14 | once | TGCGCCAGCAGCTTAACAGACCTCGTGGAACGGGCTTTCTTT | CASSLTDLVERAFF
TRBD1 | TRBJ1-1 | TRBV5-1 | 15 | . | TGCGCCAGCAGCTACCGGACAGGGGGGGACACTGAAGCTTTCTTT | CASSYRTGGDTEAFF